The clone carrying this TCR beta chain was seen a handful of times. The antigen remains undetermined. This record belongs to a study of T cells in Graves' hyperthyroidism and ophthalmopathy. Study observations and caveats: In the blood, most expanded thyroid clonotypes above 0.001 appeared as well.

RNA transcripts were the template for amplifying TCR beta CDR3 regions. A first-round RT-PCR of the TCR CDR3 used the HTBI primer set. TCRdb re-analysed the multiplex PCR reads in MiXCR, keeping a single row per CDR3 protein. Counted here are a few hundred thousand distinct CDR3 sequences, less than 15% occurring once; the ten biggest clones make up less than 25%. The sequence was collected from a young man with Graves' hyperthyroidism that later progressed to Graves' ophthalmopathy. Specimen: blood.

This chain's CDR3 is CAISEKVILMNTEAFF. The CDR3 bases are TGTGCCATCAGTGAGAAAGTGATTCTGATGAACACTGAAGCTTTCTTT. The chain uses TRBV10-3 and TRBJ1-1; no firm D call. The V gene's germline CDR1 is ENHRY and CDR2 SYGVKD. The CDR3 is made up of 16 amino acids. With 2 bases removed from V and 0 bases from J, the gap between germline ends came to 13 bases.